A single sample gave rise to the 31 T cell receptor beta chains below, sequenced in a study of blood T cell repertoires in COVID-19. TCRdb's copy holds only in-frame clones and misses some; the assay was immunoSEQ multiplex PCR. The sample contains 15,000 to 20,000 clones, around 82% of which appear only once. Sequencing input: peripheral blood. All receptors derive from a man between 35 and 55 years old with active or convalescent COVID-19.

The V gene is TRBV6-5, the J gene TRBJ1-2; D possibly corresponds to TRBD1 (6 bases). V was clipped by 4 bases and J by 4 bases, with 16 bases between them. CDR1 is MNHEY and CDR2 is SVGAGI in the germline V gene. The CDR3 is 15 residues long. CDR3 loop: CASSFSRGPVYGYTF. The CDR3 DNA is TGTGCCAGCAGTTTCTCCAGGGGCCCCGTCTATGGCTACACCTTC.

This chain links TRBV6-6 with TRBJ1-5, with D possibly being TRBD1 (6 bases). The germline V gene has CDR1 MNHNY and CDR2 SVGAGI (reference sequence). Trimming took off 5 bases at V and 4 bases at J, with 21 bases between the two ends. This CDR3 is 17 amino acids long. The CDR3 loop reads CASSLGPRTALNQPQHF. As DNA, the CDR3 is TGTGCCAGCAGTCTGGGGCCGCGGACAGCACTAAATCAGCCCCAGCATTTT.

This clone was found a few times. The chain couples TRBV19 to TRBJ1-1; D is ambiguous. The length of the CDR3 is 13 residues. V gave up 3 bases and J gave up 0 bases, with 5 bases separating them. Germline CDR1 LNHDA, CDR2 SQIVND (reference sequence). The CDR3 region is CASSITLNTEAFF. For the CDR3, the DNA is TGTGCCAGTAGTATTACACTGAACACTGAAGCTTTCTTT.

The count of this clone is one. The gene calls are TRBV6-5 and TRBJ1-3, with 7 positions matching TRBD1. After removal of 9 bases from V and 3 bases from J, the junction contained 8 bases not matched to a gene. CDR1 and CDR2 (germline): MNHEY, SVGAGI. The CDR3 loop spans 14 amino acids. CDR3 DNA sequence: TGTGCCAGAGGGGCAGGGGGTTATGGAAACACCATATATTTT. It codes for CARGAGGYGNTIYF.

The rearrangement links TRBV7-9 to TRBJ1-1; the match to TRBD1 covers 9 bases. Germline V lookup: CDR1 SEHNR, CDR2 FQNEAQ (reference sequence). J was trimmed by 5 bases and V by 8 bases; bases with no gene match: 6. This CDR3 is 13 amino acids long. The DNA of the CDR3 is TGTGCCAGCGGCGAGGACAGGGGTACTGAAGCTTTCTTT. This codes for CASGEDRGTEAFF.

This sequence joins TRBV28 and TRBJ1-5; 9 nucleotides align to TRBD1. Germline lookup yields CDR1 MDHEN and CDR2 SYDVKM. The ends lost 2 bases at V and 0 bases at J; junction bases unmatched: 8. There are 18 residues in the CDR3. The CDR3 region is CASSLNRGRVGSNQPQHF. The CDR3 DNA sequence: TGTGCCAGCAGTTTAAACAGGGGGCGGGTTGGTAGCAATCAGCCCCAGCATTTT.

This sequence joins TRBV9 and TRBJ1-2; 9 bases map to TRBD1. J was trimmed by 4 bases and V by 1 base; bases with no gene match: 14. Per the germline V gene, CDR1 is SGDLS and CDR2 is YYNGEE. This CDR3 contains 18 residues. This CDR3 reads CASSVYWDRAGKPYGYTF. The CDR3 DNA sequence: TGTGCCAGCAGCGTATACTGGGACAGGGCGGGGAAACCCTATGGCTACACCTTC.

This clone was recorded a few times. This rearrangement joins TRBV10-1 to TRBJ2-7; no clear D. With 3 bases removed from V and 4 bases from J, the gap between germline ends came to 7 bases. CDR3 length equals 12 residues. Germline V gene data show CDR1 as WNHNN and CDR2 as SYGVQD (reference sequence). The CDR3 loop reads CASSESGYEQYF. Written as DNA, the CDR3 is TGCGCCAGCAGTGAATCGGGTTACGAGCAGTACTTC.

The chain has TRBV7-2 and TRBJ2-3; maybe TRBD2 (6 bases). Germline values: CDR1 SGHTA, CDR2 FQGNSA. V was clipped by 7 bases and J by 1 base, with 9 bases between them. The CDR3 runs 13 residues. The CDR3 nucleotides read TGTGCCAGCACCCCGGGGGGCACAGATACGCAGTATTTT. Translated: CASTPGGTDTQYF.

J is TRBJ1-1 and V is TRBV29-1, with D possibly matching TRBD1 (5 bases). The ends were cut back, 5 bases at V and 8 bases at J, with 21 bases in the middle. This CDR3 is 14 amino acids long. Per germline, CDR1 SQVTM and CDR2 ANQGSEA. The CDR3 DNA sequence: TGCAGCGTTTTGGGAAATACGGCAGGGCAAGAAGCTTTCTTT. Translation gives CSVLGNTAGQEAFF.

V and J are TRBV6-5 and TRBJ2-1; weak D call: TRBD2 (7 bases). The CDR3 length is 13 residues. The germline gives CDR1 MNHEY, CDR2 SVGAGI. Trimming removed 7 bases from V and 4 bases from J, with 11 bases in between. CDR3: CASKAGAYNEQFF. CDR3 nucleotides: TGTGCCAGCAAGGCGGGGGCGTACAATGAGCAGTTCTTC.

This chain connects TRBV6-5 to TRBJ2-7; D is uncertain. V shed 6 bases and J shed 2 bases, with 11 bases lying between them. The germline V gene has CDR1 MNHEY and CDR2 SVGAGI. The CDR3 spans 13 residues. This chain's CDR3 is CASSPRIAYEQYF. CDR3 sequence (DNA): TGTGCCAGCAGCCCGCGAATTGCCTACGAGCAGTACTTC.

V gene TRBV6-6 combines with J gene TRBJ2-7, with TRBD1 as a possible D gene (6 bases). The ends were cut back, 2 bases at V and 2 bases at J, with 10 bases in the middle. Germline V gene lookup returns CDR1 MNHNY and CDR2 SVGAGI (reference sequence). The CDR3 has 14 amino acids. The CDR3 region has the DNA TGTGCCAGCAGTTACGACAGGTCTACCTACGAGCAGTACTTC. This sequence encodes CASSYDRSTYEQYF.

This chain links TRBV5-1 with TRBJ2-1; 7 bases agree with TRBD1. J lost 5 bases, V lost 4 bases, and 15 bases had no gene match. The CDR3 runs 17 residues. The V gene's germline CDR1 is SGHRS and CDR2 YFSETQ. Written as DNA, the CDR3 is TGCGCCAGCAGCGCGGAAAGAGGGGGCTTCATCAACAATGAGCAGTTCTTC. Amino acids: CASSAERGGFINNEQFF.

The CDR3 reads CASSDATYNEQFF. CDR3 in DNA: TGCGCCAGCAGTGATGCTACGTACAATGAGCAGTTCTTC. J is TRBJ2-1 and V is TRBV10-2; no firm D call. V gave up 3 bases and J gave up 4 bases, with 7 bases separating them. The CDR3 length is 13 residues. Per the germline V gene, CDR1 is WSHSY and CDR2 is SAAADI.

The chain uses TRBV25-1 and TRBJ1-6; TRBD1 is a possible D gene (5 bases). Per the germline V gene, CDR1 is MGHDK and CDR2 is SYGVNS. This CDR3 contains 13 residues. The V and J ends lost 6 bases and 6 bases respectively, with 9 bases between them. The CDR3 sequence is CASRGLGNSPLHF. The CDR3 DNA follows: TGTGCCAGCAGGGGACTGGGTAATTCACCCCTCCACTTT.

J is TRBJ1-5 and V is TRBV27; TRBD1 is a possible D gene (6 bases). CDR1 is MNHEY and CDR2 is SMNVEV in the germline V gene (reference sequence). The CDR3 extends over 14 amino acids. V shed 5 bases and J shed 0 bases, with 8 bases lying between them. As DNA, the CDR3 is TGTGCCAGCAGTGTGGACAGTAGCAATCAGCCCCAGCATTTT. This translates into CASSVDSSNQPQHF.

This clone was recorded once. The chain uses TRBV10-3 and TRBJ1-6, with TRBD1 matching 7 bases. V shed 7 bases and J 2 bases; nucleotides not matched to a gene: 5. This CDR3 region has 15 residues. Germline assignment: CDR1 ENHRY and CDR2 SYGVKD. In DNA, the CDR3 is TGTGCCATCAACACAGGGGAAGCCTATAATTCACCCCTCCACTTT. Translated: CAINTGEAYNSPLHF.

V usage is TRBV18 and J usage is TRBJ1-2, with D possibly matching TRBD1 (5 bases). Trimming removed 2 bases at V and 2 bases at J, with 6 bases between. The CDR3 is 13 amino acids. Germline V gene sequence: CDR1 KGHSH, CDR2 LQKENI. DNA for the CDR3: TGTGCCAGCTCACCAGACAGCAACTATGGCTACACCTTC. It is translated as CASSPDSNYGYTF.

The chain uses TRBV2 and TRBJ1-2; 10 bases line up with TRBD1. Per germline, CDR1 SNHLY and CDR2 FYNNEI. There are 14 residues in the CDR3. V gave up 7 bases and J gave up 8 bases; unmatched junction bases: 10. The CDR3 DNA reads TGTGCCAGCACCCCCGACAGGGGGCTAGGGGGCTACACCTTC. Amino acid sequence: CASTPDRGLGGYTF. Based on the CDR3 plus reference TRBV2 and TRBJ1-2, the full variable domain is EPEVTQTPSHQVTQMGQEVILRCVPISNHLYFYWYRQILGQKVEFLVSFYNNEISEKSEIFDDQFSVERPDGSNFTLKIRSTKLEDSAMYFCASTPDRGLGGYTFGSGTRLTVV.

The rearrangement links TRBV19 to TRBJ1-2, with TRBD1 identical over 7 bases. The CDR3 runs to 14 residues. Germline assignment: CDR1 LNHDA and CDR2 SQIVND (reference sequence). The trim removed 7 bases at V and 1 base at J, leaving 6 bases unmatched. CDR3 sequence: CASNPTGFNYGYTF. Here the CDR3 DNA reads TGTGCCAGTAACCCGACAGGGTTTAACTATGGCTACACCTTC.

The CDR3 here is CASSPAGVLNQPQHF. CDR3 coding DNA: TGTGCCAGCAGCCCCGCAGGGGTTCTCAATCAGCCCCAGCATTTT. V is TRBV7-2 and J is TRBJ1-5; TRBD1 is a possible D gene (6 bases). V was cut by 5 bases and J by 3 bases, with 14 bases left in between. Germline V gene lookup returns CDR1 SGHTA and CDR2 FQGNSA. The CDR3 spans 15 residues.

The J gene is TRBJ2-3, the V gene TRBV6-2 or TRBV6-3; 10 bases agree with TRBD2. V was pared by 2 bases and J by 3 bases, with 8 bases of the junction left unmatched. CDR3 length equals 17 residues. Germline CDR1 reads MNHEY; CDR2 reads SVGEGT. This chain's CDR3 is CASSYGTTSGATDTQYF. CDR3 DNA: TGTGCCAGCAGTTACGGGACCACTAGCGGGGCGACAGATACGCAGTATTTT.

This chain connects TRBV5-4 to TRBJ2-3; TRBD1 agrees at 7 bases. Germline CDR1 and CDR2: SGHNT and YYREEE (reference sequence). The CDR3 sequence is 15 residues long. After removal of 1 base from V and 3 bases from J, the junction contained 5 bases not matched to a gene. The CDR3 region is CASSLTGVGTDTQYF. The CDR3 region has the DNA TGTGCCAGCAGCTTGACAGGGGTGGGGACAGATACGCAGTATTTT.

The chain couples TRBV2 to TRBJ2-5; perhaps TRBD2 as D (6 bases). The CDR3 has 13 amino acids. Germline lookup yields CDR1 SNHLY and CDR2 FYNNEI. V was pared by 4 bases and J by 5 bases, with 11 bases between. DNA for the CDR3: TGTGCCAGCAGTGCGCGGGATGGGGAGACCCAGTACTTC. This gives the protein CASSARDGETQYF.

With respect to this clone: Other DNA sequences from this sample encode an identical CDR3 as well. V and J are TRBV15 and TRBJ1-6, with TRBD1 matching over 9 bases. Germline CDR1 is LNHNV and CDR2 is YYDKDF (reference sequence). This CDR3 region has 13 residues. J gave up 9 bases and V 3 bases, and 0 bases lay outside the gene matches. CDR3 loop: CATSRDRGSPLHF. In DNA form, the CDR3 reads TGTGCCACCAGCAGGGACAGGGGTTCACCCCTCCACTTT. Based on the CDR3 plus reference TRBV15 and TRBJ1-6, the full variable domain is DAMVIQNPRYQVTQFGKPVTLSCSQTLNHNVMYWYQQKSSQAPKLLFHYYDKDFNNEADTPDNFQSRRPNTSFCFLDIRSPGLGDTAMYLCATSRDRGSPLHFGNGTRLTVT.

This sequence joins TRBV5-1 and TRBJ2-7; a possible D gene is TRBD2 (5 bases). Germline assignment: CDR1 SGHRS and CDR2 YFSETQ. The ends were cut back, 4 bases at V and 5 bases at J, with 13 bases in the middle. CDR3 length: 13 amino acids. CDR3 region: CASSPEAVNEQYF. The CDR3 region has the DNA TGCGCCAGCAGCCCGGAGGCGGTCAACGAGCAGTACTTC. Supplemented by reference TRBV5-1 and TRBJ2-7, the full variable domain reads KAGVTQTPRYLIKTRGQQVTLSCSPISGHRSVSWYQQTPGQGLQFLFEYFSETQRNKGNFPGRFSGRQFSNSRSEMNVSTLELGDSALYLCASSPEAVNEQYFGPGTRLTVT.

This sequence joins TRBV10-3 and TRBJ2-7; TRBD2 is a possible D gene (6 bases). The germline CDR1 and CDR2 sequences are ENHRY and SYGVKD. There are 14 residues in the CDR3. V lost 7 bases, J lost 7 bases, and 20 bases lay in between. This CDR3 is CAINSGTSTREQYF. The CDR3 bases are TGTGCCATCAACTCCGGGACTTCTACCCGGGAGCAGTACTTC.

CDR3 amino acids: CASSVRTGGYNQPQHF. In DNA form, the CDR3 reads TGTGCCAGCAGTGTCCGGACAGGGGGGTACAATCAGCCCCAGCATTTT. The chain joins TRBV2 to TRBJ1-5; 10 nucleotides line up with TRBD1. Losses at the gene ends were 4 bases for V and 3 bases for J; bases not matched to a gene: 6. The germline CDR1 and CDR2 sequences are SNHLY and FYNNEI. CDR3 length: 16 amino acids.

The V and J genes are TRBV4-1 and TRBJ2-6; 7 nucleotides align to TRBD1. V lost 1 base and J lost 0; bases outside the gene matches: 6. Germline-derived CDR1 and CDR2 are MGHRA and YSYEKL. This CDR3 has 18 amino acids. The CDR3 sequence: CASSQGGTVGSGANVLTF. Written as DNA, the CDR3 is TGCGCCAGCAGCCAAGGGGGGACAGTGGGCTCTGGGGCCAACGTCCTGACTTTC.

V is TRBV11-2 and J is TRBJ1-1, with 7 bases identical to TRBD1. Unmatched junction bases numbered 11, after V lost 5 bases and J lost 2 bases. The V gene's germline CDR1 is SGHAT and CDR2 FQNNGV. CDR3 size: 16 residues. CDR3 region: CASSHPRQGSNTEAFF. The CDR3 DNA is TGTGCCAGCAGCCACCCCCGACAGGGTAGTAACACTGAAGCTTTCTTT.